The clone carrying this TCR beta chain was seen only once. The data were obtained in a study of blood T cell repertoires in COVID-19. Overall study context: Sites in the United States, Italy and Spain provided acute and convalescent COVID-19 samples. Sample material is recorded as cDNA or gDNA derived from T cells, B-cell-depleted T cells, or PBMCs.

Per the germline V gene, CDR1 is SGHRS and CDR2 is YFSETQ. The CDR3 consists of 14 residues. Trimming removed 1 base from V and 4 bases from J, with 11 bases in between. Authors' data handling: From reference gene primer amplification, estimates of nucleated cell counts were derived. Measured with immunoSEQ multiplex PCR; TCRdb has only the in-frame clones, and not every one. The V and J calls and clone size were taken over from that table, and D and trimming were inferred from the DNA. The sample shows about 120,000 clones, around four fifths of them seen only once. What was sequenced was peripheral blood. V and J are TRBV5-1 and TRBJ1-2, with D maybe TRBD1 (6 bases). The TCR sequence derives from an older man with active or convalescent COVID-19. This CDR3 is CASSLTGYTYGYTF. CDR3 coding DNA: TGCGCCAGCAGCTTGACAGGGTATACCTATGGCTACACCTTC.